The 17 T cell receptor beta chains below were found in one sample sequenced in a study of blood T cell repertoires in COVID-19. TCRdb keeps only in-frame clones here, not all; method: immunoSEQ multiplex PCR. The sample lists 65,000 to 70,000 clones, about four fifths occurring once. The specimen was peripheral blood. All receptors derive from a woman aged 55 to 70 with acute or convalescent COVID-19.

This clone has only one observation. This chain links TRBV11-2 with TRBJ1-4; 11 bases map to TRBD1. CDR3 length: 16 amino acids. The germline CDR1 and CDR2 sequences are SGHAT and FQNNGV. The ends lost 4 bases at V and 7 bases at J; junction bases unmatched: 8. Here the CDR3 reads CASSSAIGTGGEKLFF. As DNA, the CDR3 is TGTGCCAGCAGCTCTGCCATCGGGACAGGGGGTGAAAAACTGTTTTTT. The full variable domain, in which reference TRBV11-2 and TRBJ1-4 provide the parts outside the CDR3, is EAGVAQSPRYKIIEKRQSVAFWCNPISGHATLYWYQQILGQGPKLLIQFQNNGVVDDSQLPKDRFSAERLKGVDSTLKIQPAKLEDSAVYLCASSSAIGTGGEKLFFGSGTQLSVL.

This chain links TRBV27 with TRBJ1-3, with D possibly TRBD1 on 6 matching bases. Trimming removed 5 bases at V and 4 bases at J, with 12 bases between. Per the germline V gene, CDR1 is MNHEY and CDR2 is SMNVEV (reference sequence). The CDR3 has 14 residues. The DNA of the CDR3 is TGTGCCAGCAGTCCCCAGGGGAGCGGAAACACCATATATTTT. The encoded protein is CASSPQGSGNTIYF.

CDR3 sequence reads: CASSLSGNTEAFF. The CDR3 nucleotides read TGTGCCAGCAGCTTATCAGGGAACACTGAAGCTTTCTTT. V and J are TRBV11-3 and TRBJ1-1; D unclear. V was cut by 2 bases and J by 1 base, with 5 bases left in between. Germline assignment: CDR1 SGHNT and CDR2 YENEEA. The CDR3 length is 13 residues.

The gene calls are TRBV12-3 or TRBV12-4 and TRBJ1-1; TRBD1 might be the D (6 bases). This CDR3 spans 12 amino acids. The V and J ends lost 6 bases and 11 bases respectively, with 16 bases between them. The CDR3 sequence: CASSRMGGPAFF. Written as DNA, the CDR3 is TGTGCCAGCAGCCGAATGGGGGGGCCGGCTTTCTTT.

This clone has more than one count but fewer than ten. The CDR3 is CASSILPGKIYEQYF. The CDR3 DNA reads as TGTGCCAGCAGTATCCTTCCGGGGAAGATCTACGAGCAGTACTTC. The J gene is TRBJ2-7, the V gene TRBV7-3; possible D gene TRBD2, 5 bases. V dropped 6 bases and J dropped 3 bases, with 18 bases sitting between them. This CDR3 is built from 15 residues. Looked up from germline, CDR1 is SGHTA and CDR2 is FQGTGA. Based on the CDR3 plus reference TRBV7-3 and TRBJ2-7, the full variable domain is GAGVSQTPSNKVTEKGKYVELRCDPISGHTALYWYRQSLGQGPEFLIYFQGTGAADDSGLPNDRFFAVRPEGSVSTLKIQRTERGDSAVYLCASSILPGKIYEQYFGPGTRLTVT.

This clone has a handful of counts. This chain uses TRBV5-1 with TRBJ2-1; weak D call: TRBD1 (5 bases). CDR3 size: 15 residues. Germline loops: CDR1 SGHRS, CDR2 YFSETQ. V lost 0 bases and J lost 6, with 13 bases in between. In nucleotides, the CDR3 is TGCGCCAGCAGCTTGGACAGGTTAGATGCCAATGAGCAGTTCTTC. Encoded protein: CASSLDRLDANEQFF.

The chain employs TRBV12-3 or TRBV12-4 and TRBJ1-6; no definite D call. The CDR3 contains 13 residues. Trimming cost V 7 bases and J 10 bases, with 14 bases left between them. CDR3 nucleotides: TGTGCCAGCACCTCCGGTCCGGGGTCACCCCTCCACTTT. Protein product: CASTSGPGSPLHF.

The chain joins TRBV6-5 to TRBJ1-5, with TRBD1 matching 7 bases. This CDR3 contains 14 residues. CDR1 is MNHEY, CDR2 SVGAGI, per germline. V gave up 2 bases and J gave up 5 bases; unmatched junction bases: 3. The CDR3 spells CASSYGQEHQPQHF. CDR3 nucleotide sequence: TGTGCCAGCAGTTACGGACAGGAGCATCAGCCCCAGCATTTT.

This clone was seen a handful of times. The chain has TRBV2 and TRBJ2-5; 11 bases agree with TRBD2. There are 17 residues in the CDR3. Germline CDR1 is SNHLY and CDR2 is FYNNEI. With 6 bases clipped from V and 7 bases from J, the junction kept 16 bases outside the gene matches. The DNA of the CDR3 is TGTGCCAGCAGGCGTACCGCGACTAGCGGGGCAGGGGGGACCCAGTACTTC. Protein product: CASRRTATSGAGGTQYF.

The gene calls are TRBV18 and TRBJ2-3, with TRBD1 identical over 7 bases. This CDR3 has 15 amino acids. The germline gives CDR1 KGHSH, CDR2 LQKENI. The J segment lost 2 bases and the V segment lost 5 bases, leaving 7 bases of the junction unmatched. CDR3 region: CASSAPGGSTDTQYF. In DNA, the CDR3 is TGTGCCAGCTCAGCCCCAGGGGGATCCACAGATACGCAGTATTTT.

This chain links TRBV5-8 with TRBJ2-2; TRBD1 matches at 10 bases. CDR1 is SGHTS, CDR2 YDEGEE, per germline. V dropped 6 bases and J dropped 4; count of bases not matched to a gene: 3. This CDR3 is built from 14 residues. This chain's CDR3 is CASIRDRGTGELFF. CDR3 DNA sequence: TGTGCCAGCATCCGGGACAGGGGCACCGGGGAGCTGTTTTTT.

The rearrangement links TRBV19 to TRBJ2-2; no firm D call. Trimming left V 9 bases short and J 8 bases short, with 13 bases between. CDR1 is LNHDA, CDR2 SQIVND, per germline (reference sequence). The CDR3 sequence is 12 residues long. The CDR3 DNA is TGTGCCAGCACTTCCCTGTGGGGGGAGCTGTTTTTT. It encodes CASTSLWGELFF.

The CDR3 spells CASSWTVNEQFF. In DNA form, the CDR3 reads TGTGCCAGCTCTTGGACAGTTAATGAGCAGTTCTTC. The rearrangement links TRBV2 to TRBJ2-1; a possible D gene is TRBD1 (6 bases). CDR1 and CDR2 from the germline V gene are SNHLY and FYNNEI. The V gene lost 8 bases and the J gene lost 7 bases, with 12 bases spanning the gap. The CDR3 length is 12 residues. Using reference TRBV2 and TRBJ2-1 for the parts outside the CDR3, the full variable domain is EPEVTQTPSHQVTQMGQEVILRCVPISNHLYFYWYRQILGQKVEFLVSFYNNEISEKSEIFDDQFSVERPDGSNFTLKIRSTKLEDSAMYFCASSWTVNEQFFGPGTRLTVL.

This chain links TRBV14 with TRBJ1-2; D call uncertain. The CDR3 is 14 residues long. CDR1 is SGHDN and CDR2 is FVKESK in the germline V gene. V lost 4 bases to trimming and J lost 4 bases, with 13 bases between them. CDR3 sequence (DNA): TGTGCCAGCAGCCCGACACCTCCTCTCTATGGCTACACCTTC. It yields the protein CASSPTPPLYGYTF.

The genes are TRBV5-6 and TRBJ1-2; 8 positions match TRBD1. Germline V gives CDR1 SGHDT, CDR2 YYEEEE. After removal of 3 bases from V and 1 base from J, the junction contained 14 bases not matched to a gene. The CDR3 is 18 residues long. The CDR3 loop is CASSCNPTGAFCNYGYTF. CDR3 in DNA: TGTGCCAGCAGCTGTAACCCGACAGGGGCCTTCTGTAACTATGGCTACACCTTC.

A note on this clone: The sample holds other DNA sequences that translate to the same CDR3. The V call is TRBV6-1, the J call TRBJ1-6, with D tentatively TRBD1 (5 bases). V gave up 0 bases and J gave up 9 bases, with 12 bases separating them. The CDR3 has 15 residues. Germline CDR1 MNHNS, CDR2 SASEGT. The CDR3 DNA is TGTGCCAGCAGTGAAGCGCCGCAGGGTAGTTCACCCCTCCACTTT. This translates into CASSEAPQGSSPLHF.

The chain uses TRBV6-1 and TRBJ1-1, with TRBD1 as a possible D gene (5 bases). Germline V gene sequence: CDR1 MNHNS, CDR2 SASEGT. Trimming left V 4 bases short and J 4 bases short, with 16 bases between. CDR3 size: 15 residues. The chain's CDR3 is CASSAGGGGRTEAFF. In DNA form, the CDR3 reads TGTGCCAGCAGTGCCGGGGGGGGAGGCCGCACTGAAGCTTTCTTT.